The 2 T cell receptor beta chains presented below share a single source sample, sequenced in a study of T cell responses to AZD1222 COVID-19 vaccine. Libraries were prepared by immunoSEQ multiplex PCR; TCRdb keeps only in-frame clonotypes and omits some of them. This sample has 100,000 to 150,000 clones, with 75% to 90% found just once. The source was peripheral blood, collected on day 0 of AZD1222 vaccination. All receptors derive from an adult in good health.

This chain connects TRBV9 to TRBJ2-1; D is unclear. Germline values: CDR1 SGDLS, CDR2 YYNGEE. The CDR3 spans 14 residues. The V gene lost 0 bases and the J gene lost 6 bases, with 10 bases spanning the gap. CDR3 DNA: TGTGCCAGCAGCGTAGACTCCAGAAGCAATGAGCAGTTCTTC. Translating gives CASSVDSRSNEQFF.

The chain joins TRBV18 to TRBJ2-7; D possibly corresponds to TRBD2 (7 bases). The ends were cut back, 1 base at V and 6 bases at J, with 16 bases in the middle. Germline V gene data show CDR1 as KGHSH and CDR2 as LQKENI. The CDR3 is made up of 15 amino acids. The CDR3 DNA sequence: TGTGCCAGCTCACCACAGGGGGGGCCCCTCTCCGAGCAGTACTTC. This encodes CASSPQGGPLSEQYF.